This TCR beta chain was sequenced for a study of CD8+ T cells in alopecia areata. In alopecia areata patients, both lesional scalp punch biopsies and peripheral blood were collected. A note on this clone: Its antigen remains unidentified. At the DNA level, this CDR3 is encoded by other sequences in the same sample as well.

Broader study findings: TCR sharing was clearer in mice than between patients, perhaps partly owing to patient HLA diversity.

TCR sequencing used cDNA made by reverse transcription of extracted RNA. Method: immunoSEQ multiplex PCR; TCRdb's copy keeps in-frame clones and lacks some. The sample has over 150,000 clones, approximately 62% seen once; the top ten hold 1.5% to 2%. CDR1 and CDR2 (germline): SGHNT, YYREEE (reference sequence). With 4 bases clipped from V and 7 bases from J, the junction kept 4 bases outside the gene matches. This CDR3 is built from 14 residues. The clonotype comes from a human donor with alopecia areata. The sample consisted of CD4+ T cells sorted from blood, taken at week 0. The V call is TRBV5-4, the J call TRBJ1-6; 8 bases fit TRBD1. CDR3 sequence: CASSPGQANSPLHF. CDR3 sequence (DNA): TGTGCCAGCAGCCCGGGACAGGCGAATTCACCCCTCCACTTT.